These 26 T cell receptor beta chains originate from one sample sequenced in a study of blood T cell repertoires in COVID-19. Repertoires were generated with immunoSEQ multiplex PCR, while TCRdb's copy carries only in-frame clones and drops some. Among under 200,000 clones, 79% were seen once, and the ten largest hold around 17%. The sequenced sample was PBMCs or T cells enriched from blood (not recorded which). These TCRs come from a woman aged 70 to 79 in a cohort exposed to, infected with or recovered from COVID-19 (not recorded which).

V usage is TRBV10-3 and J usage is TRBJ1-2, with 7 nucleotides matching TRBD1. Germline CDR1 and CDR2: ENHRY and SYGVKD. The CDR3 is made up of 14 amino acids. With V trimmed by 8 bases and J by 1 base, 7 bases remained unmatched. CDR3 bases: TGTGCCATCCCCGGGGACAGCTTTAACTATGGCTACACCTTC. The encoded protein is CAIPGDSFNYGYTF.

The table lists this clone with a few counts. The chain uses TRBV11-3 and TRBJ2-1, with D possibly being TRBD2 (6 bases). The germline V gene encodes CDR1 SGHNT and CDR2 YENEEA. V lost 8 bases to trimming and J lost 3 bases, with 17 bases between them. The CDR3 has 15 residues. The CDR3 loop is CASALGGEHYNEQFF. The CDR3 bases are TGTGCCAGCGCGCTGGGGGGAGAGCACTACAATGAGCAGTTCTTC.

V is TRBV7-3 and J is TRBJ2-2; a weak D match, TRBD2 (5 bases). From germline, CDR1 is SGHTA and CDR2 FQGTGA. There are 15 residues in the CDR3. V was pared by 6 bases and J by 1 base, with 12 bases between. Here the CDR3 reads CASRVMAGNTGELFF. In DNA, the CDR3 is TGTGCCAGCAGGGTTATGGCGGGGAACACCGGGGAGCTGTTTTTT.

V usage is TRBV28 and J usage is TRBJ2-3; 12 positions agree with TRBD2. The CDR3 has 20 amino acids. V shed 6 bases, J shed 1 base, and the junction held 17 bases outside the gene matches. Germline loops: CDR1 MDHEN, CDR2 SYDVKM. CDR3 nucleotides: TGTGCCAGCAGCCGTGGGGGGTATGGGCTAGCGGGAGGGGGCACAGATACGCAGTATTTT. Protein product: CASSRGGYGLAGGGTDTQYF.

The chain recombines TRBV4-2 with TRBJ2-5; 8 bases are a match to TRBD2. Germline CDR1 is LGHNA and CDR2 is YNFKEQ. Trimming took 0 bases from V and 4 from J; bases not matched to a gene: 7. There are 16 residues in the CDR3. CDR3 nucleotides: TGTGCCAGCAGCCAAGATCTAGGACTAGCAGTAGAGACCCAGTACTTC. This encodes CASSQDLGLAVETQYF.

The rearrangement links TRBV6-5 to TRBJ1-4; D gene unclear. The ends were cut back, 4 bases at V and 13 bases at J, with 16 bases in the middle. Germline values: CDR1 MNHEY, CDR2 SVGAGI. This CDR3 is 13 amino acids long. The CDR3 sequence: CASSFDYSTRLFF. For the CDR3, the DNA is TGTGCCAGCAGTTTTGACTATTCTACTCGACTGTTTTTT.

The chain couples TRBV5-1 to TRBJ2-1, with 10 bases identical to TRBD2. Per the germline V gene, CDR1 is SGHRS and CDR2 is YFSETQ. The CDR3 length is 15 residues. The V segment lost 5 bases and the J segment 3 bases; nucleotides outside the gene matches: 5. The chain's CDR3 is CASRPGTSDYNEQFF. The CDR3 DNA is TGCGCCAGCAGACCCGGGACTAGCGACTACAATGAGCAGTTCTTC.

The chain combines TRBV28 with TRBJ1-2; D not certain. This CDR3 contains 12 residues. Deletions cut 3 bases from V and 8 bases from J, with 10 bases between. Germline V gene lookup returns CDR1 MDHEN and CDR2 SYDVKM. CDR3 region: CASSFRKEGYTF. In nucleotides, the CDR3 is TGTGCCAGCAGTTTTAGGAAGGAGGGCTACACCTTC.

The gene calls are TRBV28 and TRBJ1-2, with 11 bases fitting TRBD1. Trimming took 5 bases from V and 4 from J; bases not matched to a gene: 6. The CDR3 has 15 amino acids. Germline V lookup: CDR1 MDHEN, CDR2 SYDVKM. The CDR3 protein is CASSPGQGAGYGYTF. Written as DNA, the CDR3 is TGTGCCAGCAGTCCCGGACAGGGGGCTGGCTATGGCTACACCTTC.

A single count supports this clone. The V call is TRBV28, the J call TRBJ1-2, with a tentative D call TRBD1 (5 bases). CDR3 length: 12 residues. The germline V and J ends were trimmed by 6 bases and 4 bases, with 9 bases remaining between them. From germline, CDR1 is MDHEN and CDR2 SYDVKM. The DNA for the CDR3 is TGTGCCAGCAGCCCTAGGGGCTATGGCTACACCTTC. This encodes CASSPRGYGYTF.

The V and J genes are TRBV11-2 and TRBJ2-1; D not resolved. Trimming removed 0 bases at V and 10 bases at J, with 10 bases between. CDR1 SGHAT and CDR2 FQNNGV come from the germline V gene. This CDR3 has 13 amino acids. The CDR3 sequence: CASSLDLLREQFF. The CDR3 DNA reads as TGTGCCAGCAGCTTAGATCTCCTCCGGGAGCAGTTCTTC.

The chain has TRBV5-4 and TRBJ1-2; no clear D gene. This CDR3 is built from 13 residues. V was pared by 0 bases and J by 4 bases, with 7 bases between. The germline gives CDR1 SGHNT, CDR2 YYREEE (reference sequence). This CDR3 reads CASSLVSSYGYTF. In nucleotides, the CDR3 is TGTGCCAGCAGCTTGGTCTCTTCCTATGGCTACACCTTC.

This sequence joins TRBV5-1 and TRBJ2-1; 7 bases are a match to TRBD1. Trimming cost V 4 bases and J 7 bases; bases outside gene matches: 5. Germline loops: CDR1 SGHRS, CDR2 YFSETQ. This CDR3 comprises 13 residues. The CDR3 region is CASSDRGRNEQFF. CDR3 coding DNA: TGCGCCAGCAGCGATAGGGGGCGGAATGAGCAGTTCTTC.

The J gene is TRBJ2-5, the V gene TRBV5-1, with D possibly being TRBD2 (5 bases). Germline CDR1 reads SGHRS; CDR2 reads YFSETQ. The CDR3 is made up of 15 amino acids. Between the trimmed V and J ends, which lost 0 bases and 0 bases, there was a span of 9 bases. Here the CDR3 reads CASSLAPGYQETQYF. CDR3 bases: TGCGCCAGCAGCTTGGCGCCGGGATACCAAGAGACCCAGTACTTC. Full variable domain (missing parts from reference TRBV5-1 and TRBJ2-5): KAGVTQTPRYLIKTRGQQVTLSCSPISGHRSVSWYQQTPGQGLQFLFEYFSETQRNKGNFPGRFSGRQFSNSRSEMNVSTLELGDSALYLCASSLAPGYQETQYFGPGTRLLVL.

This chain uses TRBV7-9 with TRBJ2-7, with D unresolved. The germline V gene encodes CDR1 SEHNR and CDR2 FQNEAQ (reference sequence). V lost 5 bases to trimming and J lost 8 bases, with 16 bases between them. The CDR3 covers 13 residues. The CDR3 sequence is CASSPVSVLKQYF. CDR3 nucleotide sequence: TGTGCCAGCAGCCCCGTGTCTGTACTTAAGCAGTACTTC.

The rearrangement links TRBV2 to TRBJ1-1; 8 positions match TRBD1. Per germline, CDR1 SNHLY and CDR2 FYNNEI. V was clipped by 3 bases and J by 4 bases; unmatched bases: 4. The CDR3 sequence is 14 residues long. DNA for the CDR3: TGTGCCAGCAGTGATAAGACAGGGGCCACTGAAGCTTTCTTT. Translation: CASSDKTGATEAFF.

The chain carries TRBV7-9 and TRBJ2-1; TRBD1 matches 10 bases. The CDR3 loop spans 17 amino acids. Germline V gives CDR1 SEHNR, CDR2 FQNEAQ (reference sequence). V dropped 4 bases and J dropped 9; count of bases not matched to a gene: 15. In nucleotides, the CDR3 is TGTGCCAGCAGCTCGTTGGGTCCTCGACAGGGGGCGGGTGAGCAGTTCTTC. Translation: CASSSLGPRQGAGEQFF.

This sequence joins TRBV19 and TRBJ1-5, with 7 bases fitting TRBD1. The CDR3 sequence is 15 residues long. The germline gives CDR1 LNHDA, CDR2 SQIVND (reference sequence). Losses at the gene ends were 5 bases for V and 4 bases for J; bases not matched to a gene: 8. The CDR3 spells CASSGSGTVNQPQHF. For the CDR3, the DNA is TGTGCCAGTAGTGGCTCCGGGACAGTGAATCAGCCCCAGCATTTT.

This clone is a singleton in its sample. The chain links TRBV10-3 to TRBJ2-1; 10 bases are a match to TRBD2. The CDR3 contains 15 residues. CDR1 is ENHRY and CDR2 is SYGVKD in the germline V gene. The trim removed 7 bases at V and 6 bases at J, leaving 9 bases unmatched. CDR3 coding DNA: TGTGCCATCAAGGGGCTAGCGGGAGACGGCAATGAGCAGTTCTTC. Translated, it gives CAIKGLAGDGNEQFF.

The chain joins TRBV9 to TRBJ1-6; 9 bases map to TRBD1. V dropped 4 bases and J dropped 6; count of bases not matched to a gene: 5. The CDR3 extends over 15 amino acids. Germline V gene sequence: CDR1 SGDLS, CDR2 YYNGEE. CDR3 amino acids: CASSPRTGVNSPLHF. The CDR3 DNA sequence: TGTGCCAGCAGCCCCCGGACAGGGGTTAATTCACCCCTCCACTTT.

This chain's CDR3 is CASNIQGAAETQYF. CDR3 DNA sequence: TGTGCCAGCAACATACAGGGGGCAGCAGAGACCCAGTACTTC. V is TRBV9 and J is TRBJ2-5, with 9 bases that match TRBD1. The CDR3 extends over 14 amino acids. Germline lookup yields CDR1 SGDLS and CDR2 YYNGEE. V dropped 6 bases and J dropped 4; count of bases not matched to a gene: 7.

This clone has more than one count but fewer than ten. The rearrangement joins TRBV7-9 to TRBJ2-1; the match to TRBD2 covers 12 bases. Germline V CDR1 and CDR2: SEHNR, FQNEAQ (reference sequence). J was trimmed by 5 bases and V by 8 bases; bases with no gene match: 1. CDR3 length: 13 residues. The CDR3: CASRTSGNNEQFF. The DNA of the CDR3 is TGTGCCAGCCGGACTAGCGGGAACAATGAGCAGTTCTTC.

This clone appeared many times. The chain joins TRBV4-1 to TRBJ2-5; the match to TRBD1 covers 8 bases. Trimming took 2 bases from V and 5 from J; bases not matched to a gene: 10. In germline, CDR1 is MGHRA, CDR2 YSYEKL. This CDR3 is built from 16 residues. CDR3 in amino acids: CASSQSLRTGRETQYF. The DNA for the CDR3 is TGCGCCAGCAGCCAATCCCTCCGGACAGGGCGGGAGACCCAGTACTTC.

The chain couples TRBV2 to TRBJ2-7, with D maybe TRBD1 (5 bases). Trimming removed 5 bases at V and 2 bases at J, with 10 bases between. The CDR3 contains 13 residues. The germline CDR1 and CDR2 sequences are SNHLY and FYNNEI. CDR3 coding DNA: TGTGCCAGCAGTCAGGGTATAGCCTACGAGCAGTACTTC. This sequence encodes CASSQGIAYEQYF.

The CDR3 is CASSLSGTGNTEAFF. The DNA for the CDR3 is TGTGCCAGCAGTTTGTCCGGGACAGGGAACACTGAAGCTTTCTTT. The chain carries TRBV28 and TRBJ1-1; 8 positions match TRBD1. The CDR3 spans 15 residues. CDR1 is MDHEN, CDR2 SYDVKM, per germline. The junction had 4 bases not matched to a gene; V was cut back by 3 bases and J by 1 base.

J is TRBJ1-5 and V is TRBV19, with D unclear. The ends were cut back, 6 bases at V and 6 bases at J, with 15 bases in the middle. The CDR3 is 14 residues long. Germline assignment: CDR1 LNHDA and CDR2 SQIVND (reference sequence). The DNA of the CDR3 is TGTGCCAGTAGCGACATCGGAGGGTTTCAGCCCCAGCATTTT. Amino acid sequence: CASSDIGGFQPQHF. Supplemented by reference TRBV19 and TRBJ1-5, the full variable domain reads DGGITQSPKYLFRKEGQNVTLSCEQNLNHDAMYWYRQDPGQGLRLIYYSQIVNDFQKGDIAEGYSVSREKKESFPLTVTSAQKNPTAFYLCASSDIGGFQPQHFGDGTRLSIL.